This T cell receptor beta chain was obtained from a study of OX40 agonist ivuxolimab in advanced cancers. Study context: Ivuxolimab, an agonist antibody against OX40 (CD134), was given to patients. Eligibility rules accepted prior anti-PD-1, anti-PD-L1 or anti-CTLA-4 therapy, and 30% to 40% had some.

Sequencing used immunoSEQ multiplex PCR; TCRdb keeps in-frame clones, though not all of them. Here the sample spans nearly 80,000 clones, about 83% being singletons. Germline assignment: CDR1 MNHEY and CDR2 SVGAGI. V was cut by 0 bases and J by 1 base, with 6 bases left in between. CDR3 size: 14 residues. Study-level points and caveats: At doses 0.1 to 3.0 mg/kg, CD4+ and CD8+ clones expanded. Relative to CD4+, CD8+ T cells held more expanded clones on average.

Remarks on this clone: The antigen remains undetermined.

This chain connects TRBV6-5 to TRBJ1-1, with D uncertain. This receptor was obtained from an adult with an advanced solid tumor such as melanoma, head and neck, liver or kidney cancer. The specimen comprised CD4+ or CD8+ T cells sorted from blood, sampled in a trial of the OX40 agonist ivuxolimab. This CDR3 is CASSYSWENTEAFF. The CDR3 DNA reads TGTGCCAGCAGTTACTCATGGGAGAACACTGAAGCTTTCTTT.